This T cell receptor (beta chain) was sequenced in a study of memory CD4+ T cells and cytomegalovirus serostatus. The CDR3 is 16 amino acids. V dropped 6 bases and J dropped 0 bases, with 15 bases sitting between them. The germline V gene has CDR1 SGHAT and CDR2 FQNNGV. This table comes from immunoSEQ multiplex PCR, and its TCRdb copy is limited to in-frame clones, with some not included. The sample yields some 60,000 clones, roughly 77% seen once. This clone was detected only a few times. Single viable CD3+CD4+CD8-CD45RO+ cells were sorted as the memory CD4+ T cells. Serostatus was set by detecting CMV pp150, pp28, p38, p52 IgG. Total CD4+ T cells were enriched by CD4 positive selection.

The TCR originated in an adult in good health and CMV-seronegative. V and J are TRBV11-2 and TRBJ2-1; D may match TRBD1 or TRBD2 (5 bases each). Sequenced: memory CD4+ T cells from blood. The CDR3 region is CASRAPGRRSYNEQFF. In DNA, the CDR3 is TGTGCCAGCAGGGCACCGGGACGGCGCTCCTACAATGAGCAGTTCTTC.